The 7 T cell receptor beta chains below all came from one sample that was sequenced in a study of cytomegalovirus exposure and HLA in healthy donors (dated by TCRdb to the late 2010s). The library was made by the immunoSEQ multiplex PCR assay. The multiplex PCR relied on a mix of 60 forward primers for TCR Vbeta segments and 13 reverse primers for TCR Jbeta segments. Sourced from immuneACCESS, this table was stored by TCRdb with only in-frame sequences that have V and J called. A share of the clones is absent; for the studies checked, an unresolved V gene accounts for under half, and the remainder has no known explanation. Here the sample has approximately 220,000 clones; 80% to 85% occur a single time. More than 0.6% of the sample rests with the top ten. Sample: PBMCs. The source is a boy aged 2-9 years in good health and CMV-seronegative.

V gene TRBV11-2 combines with J gene TRBJ2-7; 12 bases match TRBD2. The CDR3 length is 15 residues. J gave up 5 bases and V 4 bases, and 6 bases lay outside the gene matches. Looked up from germline, CDR1 is SGHAT and CDR2 is FQNNGV. The CDR3: CASSSTTSGSHEQYF. In DNA form, the CDR3 reads TGTGCCAGCAGCTCAACGACTAGCGGGAGCCACGAGCAGTACTTC.

The chain joins TRBV21-1 to TRBJ2-7; TRBD1 is the table's D call and was not checked against the DNA. TRBV21-1 is listed as a pseudogene. The CDR3 spans 14 residues. The CDR3 region has the DNA TGTGCCAGCAGCAGTCCGGGACATTCTTACGAGCAGTACTTC. Translated: CASSSPGHSYEQYF.

The chain links TRBV4-2 to TRBJ2-1; 13 nucleotides agree with TRBD2. Germline CDR1 LGHNA, CDR2 YNFKEQ. V gave up 5 bases and J gave up 8 bases; unmatched junction bases: 9. This CDR3 comprises 16 residues. The CDR3 loop reads CASSRRLAGGWDEQFF. The CDR3 DNA sequence: TGTGCCAGCAGCAGAAGACTAGCGGGAGGTTGGGATGAGCAGTTCTTC.

The J gene is TRBJ1-5, the V gene TRBV19; D not resolved. Trimming took 5 bases from V and 1 from J, leaving 18 bases between them. Germline CDR1 is LNHDA and CDR2 is SQIVND (reference sequence). The CDR3 is 17 residues long. Here the CDR3 DNA reads TGTGCCAGTAGTTCACACCCCCAGGTGGCGAGCAATCAGCCCCAGCATTTT. It encodes CASSSHPQVASNQPQHF. Full variable domain (rest looked up from reference TRBV19 and TRBJ1-5): DGGITQSPKYLFRKEGQNVTLSCEQNLNHDAMYWYRQDPGQGLRLIYYSQIVNDFQKGDIAEGYSVSREKKESFPLTVTSAQKNPTAFYLCASSSHPQVASNQPQHFGDGTRLSIL.

This rearrangement joins TRBV7-8 to TRBJ2-7, with D possibly matching TRBD2 (7 bases). This CDR3 is built from 14 residues. The V gene's germline CDR1 is SGHVS and CDR2 FQNEAQ. The germline V and J ends were trimmed by 5 bases and 4 bases, with 15 bases remaining between them. CDR3 protein: CASSARGGGYEQYF. CDR3 sequence (DNA): TGTGCCAGCAGCGCCAGAGGGGGGGGGTACGAGCAGTACTTC. Together with reference TRBV7-8 and TRBJ2-7, the CDR3 gives the full variable domain: GAGVSQSPRYKVAKRGQDVALRCDPISGHVSLFWYQQALGQGPEFLTYFQNEAQLDKSGLPSDRFFAERPEGSVSTLKIQRTQQEDSAVYLCASSARGGGYEQYFGPGTRLTVT.

The genes are TRBV27 and TRBJ2-3, with 13 bases matching TRBD2. The CDR3 contains 15 residues. J lost 5 bases, V lost 2 bases, and 1 base had no gene match. The germline V gene encodes CDR1 MNHEY and CDR2 SMNVEV (reference sequence). In DNA, the CDR3 is TGTGCCAGCAGTTTAGGGACTAGCGGGAAAGATACGCAGTATTTT. It is translated as CASSLGTSGKDTQYF.

The V and J genes are TRBV10-3 and TRBJ1-1; the D is unclear. Germline assignment: CDR1 ENHRY and CDR2 SYGVKD. V was shortened by 6 bases and J by 0 bases, with 11 bases between the two germline ends. CDR3 size: 14 residues. Here the CDR3 reads CAISPGFMNTEAFF. The DNA of the CDR3 is TGTGCCATCAGCCCCGGTTTTATGAACACTGAAGCTTTCTTT.